These T cell receptor beta chains were read from a single sample in a study of human T cells and chemical hapten exposure. Each CDR3 protein gets one entry after TCRdb re-called the RACE reads with MiXCR. The repertoire holds approximately 80,000 distinct CDR3 sequences, with around 11% as singletons. This sample comprised whole blood, obtained in connection with sensitization to the hapten diphenylcyclopropenone (DPC). Receptor source: a woman in her forties or fifties with alopecia areata. Some clones in this sample may be carry-over from other donors' samples. The CDR3 runs from the conserved cysteine through the conserved F or W. A D gene is named only where the DNA matches it firmly. Clone size, where shown, is once, few, many, or a class for clones that have expanded.

many,TRBD1,TRBV12-3/TRBV12-4,TRBJ1-2,15,TGTGCCAGCAGACCCTCGCAGGGGGCAGGCTATGGCTACACCTTC,CASRPSQGAGYGYTF
few,.,TRBV6-1,TRBJ1-1,13,TGTGCCAGCAGTGTAGGTGGGTACACTGAAGCTTTCTTT,CASSVGGYTEAFF
few,.,TRBV28,TRBJ2-1,12,TGTGCCAGCGGTATCTCCTACAATGAGCAGTTCTTC,CASGISYNEQFF
many,.,TRBV7-8,TRBJ1-2,14,TGTGCCAGCAGCTTAGGGCAGGGCTGGGATGGCTACACCTTC,CASSLGQGWDGYTF
many,.,TRBV7-3,TRBJ1-1,13,TGTGCCAGCAGCATACAGGGGAACACTGAAGCTTTCTTT,CASSIQGNTEAFF
many,TRBD2,TRBV5-1,TRBJ2-7,16,TGCGCCAGCAGCTTGACCCCGGGACTAGCGGGAGGCGAGCAGTACTTC,CASSLTPGLAGGEQYF
many,.,TRBV6-2/TRBV6-3,TRBJ1-1,13,TGTGCCAGCAGTTACTCTGCCGACACTGAAGCTTTCTTT,CASSYSADTEAFF
few,.,TRBV19,TRBJ2-1,16,TGTGCCAGTACCCCGCCTGGGTCCGGACTACTGCATGAGCAGTTCTTC,CASTPPGSGLLHEQFF
.,.,TRBV7-2,TRBJ1-5,17,TGTGCCAGCAGCCCCAAAGGGTCAGGCTGGGAGAATCAGCCCCAGCATTTT,CASSPKGSGWENQPQHF
many,.,TRBV7-2,TRBJ2-3,13,TGTGCCAGCAGCATGATAGGGGGAGATACGCAGTATTTT,CASSMIGGDTQYF
.,TRBD1,TRBV29-1,TRBJ1-2,13,TGCAGCGTCGGACAGGCGAAGAGCTATGGCTACACCTTC,CSVGQAKSYGYTF
few,.,TRBV25-1,TRBJ2-2,12,TGTGCCAGCGTCCAGGACACCGGGGAGCTGTTTTTT,CASVQDTGELFF
.,.,TRBV28,TRBJ2-1,13,TGTGCCAGCAGTGGGCCCCCGGTCAATGAGCAGTTCTTC,CASSGPPVNEQFF
many,TRBD1,TRBV27,TRBJ2-1,18,TGTGCCAGAAATGGACAGGGCTTCGAACAACGGACCTACAATGAGCAGTTCTTC,CARNGQGFEQRTYNEQFF
.,TRBD1,TRBV6-1,TRBJ2-7,14,TGTGCCAGCAGTTCCAGGGGGCAGGTAGACGAGCAGTACTTC,CASSSRGQVDEQYF
many,TRBD1,TRBV12-3/TRBV12-4,TRBJ1-1,15,TGTGCCAGCAGTCCCCTAGGGGGCAGAAACACTGAAGCTTTCTTT,CASSPLGGRNTEAFF
many,TRBD2,TRBV29-1,TRBJ2-7,13,TGCAGCGTTGGACTAGCGGGAGATGGTGAGCAGTACTTC,CSVGLAGDGEQYF
many,TRBD1,TRBV6-6,TRBJ2-3,14,TGTGCCAGCAGGATCGGACAGGGTATAGATACGCAGTATTTT,CASRIGQGIDTQYF
.,.,TRBV25-1,TRBJ1-3,14,TGTGCCAGCAGCCCGAGGGGCTCTGGAAACACCATATATTTT,CASSPRGSGNTIYF
.,TRBD1,TRBV6-5,TRBJ1-2,14,TGTGCCAGCAGTTTCACAGGGGGCAGCTATGGCTACACCTTC,CASSFTGGSYGYTF
many,.,TRBV7-9,TRBJ2-3,11,TGTGCCAGCAGCCGCGAAGATACGCAGTATTTT,CASSREDTQYF
.,.,TRBV27,TRBJ2-3,14,TGTGCCAGCAGTTCAGACCAGCGACCAGATACGCAGTATTTT,CASSSDQRPDTQYF
few,.,TRBV6-1,TRBJ1-2,14,TGTGCCAGCAGTGAAGTAATTACTAACTATGGCTACACCTTC,CASSEVITNYGYTF
many,.,TRBV7-6,TRBJ1-1,13,TGTGCCAGCAGCTTGCAGGGTTCCACTGAAGCTTTCTTT,CASSLQGSTEAFF
few,.,TRBV20-1,TRBJ2-3,16,TGCAGTGCTAGGCCCCCGGGAAAGCGGGTGACAGATACGCAGTATTTT,CSARPPGKRVTDTQYF
few,TRBD2,TRBV19,TRBJ2-3,16,TGTGCCAGTAGCCAGACTAGCGGGGTGTTCACAGATACGCAGTATTTT,CASSQTSGVFTDTQYF
many,TRBD2,TRBV7-2,TRBJ2-1,14,TGTGCCAACCCTAGCGGGGGGCTAGACAATGAGCAGTTCTTC,CANPSGGLDNEQFF
many,TRBD1,TRBV11-2,TRBJ1-1,14,TGTGCCAGCAGCTTAGGGGACAGGGATTCTGAAGCTTTCTTT,CASSLGDRDSEAFF
many,.,TRBV20-1,TRBJ2-7,15,TGCAGTGCTAGAGATCTTGCGGGCAGCTCCTACGAGCAGTACTTC,CSARDLAGSSYEQYF
many,.,TRBV18,TRBJ1-1,16,TGTGCCAGCTCACCATACAACAGGGTTATGAACACTGAAGCTTTCTTT,CASSPYNRVMNTEAFF
many,.,TRBV29-1,TRBJ2-4,13,TGCAGCGTTGAGCCCCTAGCCAAAAACATTCAGTACTTC,CSVEPLAKNIQYF
.,TRBD1,TRBV27,TRBJ1-1,14,TGTGCCAGCAGTAGACAGGGGTTCAGGACTGAAGCTTTCTTT,CASSRQGFRTEAFF
many,TRBD2,TRBV5-4,TRBJ2-1,15,TGTGCCAGCAGTCCGCGAGCGGGAATTGACAATGAGCAGTTCTTC,CASSPRAGIDNEQFF
few,TRBD1,TRBV7-2,TRBJ2-7,14,TGTGCCAGCAGCTTAGGAGGGACAGGGGACGAGCAGTACTTC,CASSLGGTGDEQYF
few,.,TRBV28,TRBJ1-1,13,TGTGCCAGTATTGGACACGGGAACACTGAAGCTTTCTTT,CASIGHGNTEAFF
many,TRBD2,TRBV2,TRBJ2-3,18,TGTGCCAGCAGTGGGATAACATTAGCGGGGACCCCCGCAGATACGCAGTATTTT,CASSGITLAGTPADTQYF
few,TRBD2,TRBV7-8,TRBJ2-1,16,TGTGCCAGCAGCTTCAAAGCGGGAGCTAGGTACAATGAGCAGTTCTTC,CASSFKAGARYNEQFF
.,TRBD2,TRBV20-1,TRBJ2-2,13,TGCAGTGCTAGGCGCGCGGGAGCCGGGGAGCTGTTTTTT,CSARRAGAGELFF
few,TRBD1,TRBV12-3/TRBV12-4,TRBJ1-2,15,TGTGCCAGCAGTCCCGGGACAGGATTACCCGGAGGCTACACCTTC,CASSPGTGLPGGYTF
many,.,TRBV14,TRBJ2-3,15,TGTGCCAGCAGCCCCAGTACGGTGAGCACAGATACGCAGTATTTT,CASSPSTVSTDTQYF
many,TRBD1,TRBV3-1,TRBJ1-2,18,TGTGCCAGCAGCCAAAGCCATGGGACAGGACCTGCTAACTATGGCTACACCTTC,CASSQSHGTGPANYGYTF
few,TRBD1,TRBV7-9,TRBJ1-3,16,TGTGCCAGCAGCCACCCTACGGGGACAGCCTTAAACACCATATATTTT,CASSHPTGTALNTIYF
many,TRBD1,TRBV20-1,TRBJ2-2,16,TGCAGTGCTAGAGATCCCCGGACAGGGATCACCGGGGAGCTGTTTTTT,CSARDPRTGITGELFF
few,TRBD1,TRBV6-1,TRBJ2-3,14,TGTGCCAGCAGGGGGACAGGGATAAGGGATACGCAGTATTTT,CASRGTGIRDTQYF
.,TRBD1,TRBV6-6,TRBJ2-7,14,TGTGCCAGCAGCCCCGACAGGGCCCCCTACGAGCAGTACTTC,CASSPDRAPYEQYF
many,.,TRBV20-1,TRBJ2-4,16,TGCAGTGCTGCGTTCGGTGGGAATATAGCCAAAAACATTCAGTACTTC,CSAAFGGNIAKNIQYF
many,.,TRBV11-2,TRBJ1-1,14,TGTGCCAGCAGCTCTAACAGGGCTAACACTGAAGCTTTCTTT,CASSSNRANTEAFF
.,TRBD1,TRBV19,TRBJ2-4,14,TGTGCCAGTAGATCCAGGGGGGCCAAAAACATTCAGTACTTC,CASRSRGAKNIQYF
few,.,TRBV3-1,TRBJ1-4,16,TGTGCCAGCAGCCCAAACGGTTGGGGATCGAATGAAAAACTGTTTTTT,CASSPNGWGSNEKLFF
many,.,TRBV2,TRBJ2-4,15,TGTGCCAGCAGTGAAGGACAGGTAGTAAGAAACATTCAGTACTTC,CASSEGQVVRNIQYF
few,.,TRBV30,TRBJ1-5,12,TGTGCCTGGAGGACAGACAATCAGCCCCAGCATTTT,CAWRTDNQPQHF
few,TRBD2,TRBV10-3,TRBJ2-1,18,TGTGCCATCAGCTCCGGACTAGCGGGAGGGGTTAAAGGGAATGAGCAGTTCTTC,CAISSGLAGGVKGNEQFF
few,TRBD2,TRBV20-1,TRBJ2-1,15,TGCAGTGCTAGAATTCAAGCGGGACTCCTATCCGAGCAGTTCTTC,CSARIQAGLLSEQFF
.,TRBD1,TRBV6-2/TRBV6-3,TRBJ1-5,15,TGTGCCAGCAGTTGGGACAGTACGATGGGTCAGCCCCAGCATTTT,CASSWDSTMGQPQHF